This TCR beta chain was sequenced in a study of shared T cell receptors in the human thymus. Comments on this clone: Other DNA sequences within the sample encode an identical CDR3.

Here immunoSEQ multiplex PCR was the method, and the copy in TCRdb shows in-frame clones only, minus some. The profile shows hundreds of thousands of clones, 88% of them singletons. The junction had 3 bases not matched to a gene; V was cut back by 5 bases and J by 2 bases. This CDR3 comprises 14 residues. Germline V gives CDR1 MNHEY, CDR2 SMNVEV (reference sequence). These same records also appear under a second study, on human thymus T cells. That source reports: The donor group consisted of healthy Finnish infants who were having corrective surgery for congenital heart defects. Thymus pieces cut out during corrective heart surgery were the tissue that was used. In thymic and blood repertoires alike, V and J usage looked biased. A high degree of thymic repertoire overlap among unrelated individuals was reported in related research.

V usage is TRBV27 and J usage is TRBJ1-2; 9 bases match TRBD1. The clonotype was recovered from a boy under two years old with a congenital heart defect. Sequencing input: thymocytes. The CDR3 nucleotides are TGTGCCAGCAGTCCAGGGACAGGGAACTATGGCTACACCTTC. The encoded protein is CASSPGTGNYGYTF.